The clone carrying this T cell receptor beta chain came up once. Its antigen remains unidentified. The sample comes from a study of CD8+CD57+ T cells in acquired aplastic anemia. Overall study context: As sequenced from healthy donors, CD4+ cells averaged roughly 10 million reads.

V lost 5 bases to trimming and J lost 3 bases, with 16 bases between them. The germline V gene encodes CDR1 MGHDK and CDR2 SYGVNS. The length of the CDR3 is 15 residues. According to the study, genomic DNA was the template for TCR beta VDJ and CDR3 profiling. In TCRdb, the reads were re-called with MiXCR into one record per CDR3 protein. The sample comprises some 82,000 distinct CDR3 sequences, about half of which are singletons, and approximately 61% rests with the top ten. Study-level findings and limits: With respect to CD8+ Simpson's diversity, patients and controls did not differ significantly. Comparison of patients with controls identified around 30 shared CD8+ CDR3 sequences.

The sequencing sample was made of sorted CD4+, CD8+, or CD8+CD57+ T cells (not recorded which) from PBMCs. The V call is TRBV25-1, the J call TRBJ1-1; D is unclear. The sequence was collected from a human donor in good health, serving as a control. The CDR3 nucleotides read TGTGCCAGCAGTCCGACTCGGGTCGGGGACACTGAAGCTTTCTTT. Protein sequence: CASSPTRVGDTEAFF.